This T cell receptor beta chain was sequenced in a study of OX40 agonist ivuxolimab in advanced cancers. Turning to the study itself: Ivuxolimab, which patients received intravenously every 2 weeks, was dosed at 0.01 to 10 mg/kg. Three patients had partial responses: one hepatocellular carcinoma, two cutaneous melanoma. General study findings and limits: The authors did not determine the antigen specificity of the expanded peripheral T cells. Some nonresponders also had low normalized T-cell clonal expansion.

Sequencing was performed with immunoSEQ multiplex PCR; in TCRdb, only in-frame clones are kept and a portion is missing. This table holds around 65,000 clones, roughly nine tenths found once. CDR3 length equals 15 residues. Unmatched junction bases numbered 7, after V lost 6 bases and J lost 2 bases. The V gene's germline CDR1 is MNHNS and CDR2 SASEGT. In regard to this clone: Its cognate antigen is unknown.

The receptor comes from an adult with an advanced solid tumor such as melanoma, head and neck, liver or kidney cancer. Here the sequenced sample was CD4+ or CD8+ T cells sorted from blood, taken in a trial of the OX40 agonist ivuxolimab. V usage is TRBV6-1 and J usage is TRBJ1-2; 9 bases are a match to TRBD1. CDR3 sequence: CASSPQGAVNYGYTF. CDR3 in DNA: TGTGCCAGCAGCCCACAGGGGGCGGTCAACTATGGCTACACCTTC.